This T cell receptor beta chain was captured by sequencing in a study of shared clonotypes between healthy human individuals. Findings and caveats of the study: Sharing across four donors was seen in about 5% of naive CD4 clonotypes.

Method: immunoSEQ multiplex PCR; TCRdb's copy keeps in-frame clones and lacks some. The sample records roughly 2.2 million clones, about 90% being singletons. This CDR3 contains 15 residues. V lost 2 bases and J 4 bases, leaving 14 bases between the germline ends. CDR1 is SEHNR and CDR2 is FQNEAQ in the germline V gene (reference sequence). Notes on this clone: As yet, its antigen is unknown.

This rearrangement joins TRBV7-9 to TRBJ1-1; unclear D gene. Material: naive CD4+ T cells from PBMCs. The subset is: CD45RA+ positively selected. The TCR was taken from a man in his late teens or twenties in good health. Some clones in this sample may be carry-over from other donors' samples. The CDR3 DNA follows: TGTGCCAGCAGCTTACCCGGGAGGGTGGGCACTGAAGCTTTCTTT. It is translated as CASSLPGRVGTEAFF.